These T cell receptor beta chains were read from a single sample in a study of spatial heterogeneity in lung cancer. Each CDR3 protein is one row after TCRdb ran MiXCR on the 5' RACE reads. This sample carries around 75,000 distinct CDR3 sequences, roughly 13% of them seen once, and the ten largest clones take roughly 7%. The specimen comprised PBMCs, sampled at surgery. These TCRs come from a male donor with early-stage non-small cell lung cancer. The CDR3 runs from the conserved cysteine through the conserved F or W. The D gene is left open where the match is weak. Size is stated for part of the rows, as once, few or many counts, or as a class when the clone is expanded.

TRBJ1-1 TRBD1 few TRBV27 CASSLETGLEAFF TGTGCCAGCAGTTTAGAGACAGGGTTGGAAGCTTTCTTT
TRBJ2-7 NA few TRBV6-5 CASSYNRMSSYEQYF TGTGCCAGCAGTTACAACAGGATGAGCTCCTACGAGCAGTACTTC
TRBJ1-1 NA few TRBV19 CASSADVGGTEAFF TGTGCCAGTAGTGCGGACGTAGGCGGAACTGAAGCTTTCTTT
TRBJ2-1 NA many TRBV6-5 CASSYDTWSSYNEQFF TGTGCCAGCAGTTACGACACCTGGAGCTCCTACAATGAGCAGTTCTTC
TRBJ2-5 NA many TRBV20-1 CSGGPGIETQYF TGCAGTGGCGGGCCAGGGATCGAGACCCAGTACTTC
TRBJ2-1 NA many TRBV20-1 CSAYSAGLRGGYNEQFF TGCAGTGCTTACTCGGCGGGACTCCGTGGGGGATACAATGAGCAGTTCTTC
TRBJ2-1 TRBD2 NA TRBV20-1 CSASGLAREQFF TGCAGTGCCTCAGGACTAGCAAGGGAGCAGTTCTTC
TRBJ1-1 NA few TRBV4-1 CASSPIIGVTEAFF TGCGCCAGCAGCCCAATCATAGGGGTCACTGAAGCTTTCTTT
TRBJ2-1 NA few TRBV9 CASSVRQGDSYNEQFF TGTGCCAGCAGCGTAAGGCAGGGAGACTCCTACAATGAGCAGTTCTTC
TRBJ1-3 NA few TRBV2 CASSERNSGNTIYF TGTGCCAGCAGTGAGCGAAACTCTGGAAACACCATATATTTT
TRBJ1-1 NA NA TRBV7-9 CASSLLDLGSTSRRTEAFF TGTGCCAGCAGCTTACTGGATCTTGGCAGCACCAGTAGACGGACTGAAGCTTTCTTT
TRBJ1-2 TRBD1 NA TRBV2 CASSEGGRGNNYGYTF TGTGCCAGCAGTGAAGGCGGCAGGGGGAATAACTATGGCTACACCTTC
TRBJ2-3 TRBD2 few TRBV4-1 CASSPLSVVSSGMQGDTQYF TGCGCCAGCAGCCCTTTGAGCGTGGTCAGTAGCGGGATGCAAGGAGATACGCAGTATTTT
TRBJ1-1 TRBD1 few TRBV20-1 CSASSALTGDLNTEAFF TGCAGTGCTAGCTCCGCTCTTACAGGGGACTTGAACACTGAAGCTTTCTTT
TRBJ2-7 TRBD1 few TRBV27 CASSLQGPYEQYF TGTGCCAGCAGCTTACAGGGGCCCTACGAGCAGTACTTC
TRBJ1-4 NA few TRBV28 CASRDSTNEKLFF TGTGCCAGCAGGGATTCAACTAATGAAAAACTGTTTTTT
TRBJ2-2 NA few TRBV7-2 CASSLRDRAGQGVGTGELFF TGTGCCAGCAGCTTAAGGGATCGGGCCGGACAAGGCGTGGGTACCGGGGAGCTGTTTTTT
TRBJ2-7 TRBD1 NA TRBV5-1 CASSSQGAGSYEQYF TGCGCCAGCAGCTCGCAGGGGGCGGGTTCCTACGAGCAGTACTTC